Presented here are 25 T cell receptor beta chains from one specimen sequenced in a study of OX40 agonist ivuxolimab in advanced cancers. Clones were sequenced by immunoSEQ multiplex PCR, and TCRdb holds only the in-frame ones, with some missing. The profile shows approximately 68,000 clones, around nine tenths of them singletons. The sequenced sample was CD4+ or CD8+ T cells sorted from blood, obtained in a trial of the OX40 agonist ivuxolimab. These receptor sequences come from an adult with an advanced solid tumor such as melanoma, head and neck, liver or kidney cancer.

The chain combines TRBV21-1 with TRBJ2-5; TRBD2, the table's D call, was not compared with the DNA. TRBV21-1 is labeled a pseudogene. This CDR3 has 14 residues. CDR3: CASSWGREGETQYF. CDR3 coding DNA: TGTGCCAGCAGCTGGGGGCGGGAGGGAGAGACCCAGTACTTC.

V and J are TRBV29-1 and TRBJ1-2; 8 nucleotides match TRBD1. CDR3 length: 14 amino acids. Germline V gene lookup returns CDR1 SQVTM and CDR2 ANQGSEA. The J segment lost 3 bases and the V segment lost 0 bases, leaving 3 bases of the junction unmatched. The CDR3, as DNA: TGCAGCGTTGAAGATACAGGGGGACACTATGGCTACACCTTC. It yields the protein CSVEDTGGHYGYTF.

The chain has TRBV6-5 and TRBJ2-3, with TRBD1 as a possible D gene (5 bases). The germline V gene encodes CDR1 MNHEY and CDR2 SVGAGI. The CDR3 length is 11 residues. V lost 6 bases and J lost 6, with 7 bases in between. The CDR3 DNA follows: TGTGCCAGCAGGACAGAGGATACGCAGTATTTT. Its translation is CASRTEDTQYF.

The chain is built from TRBV7-9 and TRBJ2-5; 10 bases fit TRBD2. CDR1 and CDR2 (germline): SEHNR, FQNEAQ (reference sequence). CDR3 length: 14 amino acids. With V trimmed by 5 bases and J by 5 bases, 5 bases remained unmatched. The chain's CDR3 is CASSNSGGRETQYF. Written as DNA, the CDR3 is TGTGCCAGCAGCAATAGCGGGGGGCGGGAGACCCAGTACTTC.

J is TRBJ1-4 and V is TRBV2, with D tentatively TRBD1 (5 bases). This CDR3 is built from 14 residues. Per the germline V gene, CDR1 is SNHLY and CDR2 is FYNNEI. V lost 5 bases and J 6 bases, leaving 13 bases between the germline ends. The CDR3 bases are TGTGCCAGCAGTTCCGGGACTACCCATGAAAAACTGTTTTTT. Its protein is CASSSGTTHEKLFF.

The chain recombines TRBV6-5 with TRBJ1-5; D is uncertain. The CDR3 has 15 amino acids. Per germline, CDR1 MNHEY and CDR2 SVGAGI. Trimming cost V 2 bases and J 2 bases, with 10 bases left between them. The CDR3 nucleotides are TGTGCCAGCAGTTACGGAGGGAAGGGCAATCAGCCCCAGCATTTT. The encoded protein is CASSYGGKGNQPQHF.

The chain uses TRBV5-4 and TRBJ1-3; the D is unclear. Germline CDR1 and CDR2: SGHNT and YYREEE (reference sequence). This CDR3 is 15 amino acids long. Trimming removed 4 bases from V and 4 bases from J, with 15 bases in between. The CDR3 DNA reads as TGTGCCAGCAGCCCCACCCGAGGAGAAGGAAACACCATATATTTT. Translated: CASSPTRGEGNTIYF.

This clone was counted once. The CDR3 is CASSMSPGQDYEQYF. The CDR3 DNA reads as TGTGCCAGTAGTATGTCCCCGGGACAGGACTACGAGCAGTACTTC. The V and J genes are TRBV19 and TRBJ2-7, with 8 bases identical to TRBD1. The length of the CDR3 is 15 residues. Losses at the gene ends were 3 bases for V and 3 bases for J; bases not matched to a gene: 7. Looked up from germline, CDR1 is LNHDA and CDR2 is SQIVND (reference sequence).

CDR3 protein: CASSLLAGGTDTQYF. For the CDR3, the DNA is TGCGCCAGCAGCTTACTAGCGGGAGGCACAGATACGCAGTATTTT. This chain connects TRBV5-1 to TRBJ2-3; 11 bases are a match to TRBD2. The length of the CDR3 is 15 residues. The ends lost 2 bases at V and 1 base at J; junction bases unmatched: 0. Looked up from germline, CDR1 is SGHRS and CDR2 is YFSETQ.

The V call is TRBV5-6, the J call TRBJ2-3; D unresolved. The CDR3 loop spans 15 amino acids. CDR1 SGHDT and CDR2 YYEEEE come from the germline V gene. Deletions cut 4 bases from V and 1 base from J, with 13 bases between. Here the CDR3 reads CASSPYSARTDTQYF. The CDR3 bases are TGTGCCAGCAGCCCGTACTCGGCCCGCACAGATACGCAGTATTTT.

V gene TRBV5-1 combines with J gene TRBJ1-3; D may be TRBD1 (6 bases). Trimming removed 1 base from V and 0 bases from J, with 14 bases in between. The CDR3 has 17 amino acids. CDR1 and CDR2 from the germline V gene are SGHRS and YFSETQ. CDR3 nucleotide sequence: TGCGCCAGCAGCTTGACTGGGACACCCGGCTCTGGAAACACCATATATTTT. This codes for CASSLTGTPGSGNTIYF.

This clone has only a few counts. J is TRBJ1-4 and V is TRBV19; 7 positions match TRBD1. After removal of 2 bases from V and 3 bases from J, the junction contained 3 bases not matched to a gene. This CDR3 comprises 15 residues. The germline V gene encodes CDR1 LNHDA and CDR2 SQIVND (reference sequence). The CDR3 DNA reads TGTGCCAGTAGTATACTTGGGACAGCTAATGAAAAACTGTTTTTT. Its translation is CASSILGTANEKLFF.

This sequence joins TRBV6-5 and TRBJ2-1; a possible D gene is TRBD1 (6 bases). CDR1 is MNHEY, CDR2 SVGAGI, per germline. V dropped 6 bases and J dropped 8 bases, with 14 bases sitting between them. This CDR3 is built from 13 residues. The DNA of the CDR3 is TGTGCCAGCAGACCGGGACGGACAGATGAGCAGTTCTTC. Amino acids: CASRPGRTDEQFF.

The CDR3 loop reads CASSSASWSSYEQYF. CDR3 DNA: TGTGCCAGCAGCTCCGCCTCGTGGAGCTCCTACGAGCAGTACTTC. This chain connects TRBV5-5 to TRBJ2-7; the D is unclear. The CDR3 spans 15 residues. With 3 bases removed from V and 0 bases from J, the gap between germline ends came to 13 bases. CDR1 and CDR2 (germline): SGHKS, YYEKEE (reference sequence).

J is TRBJ2-6 and V is TRBV5-1; possibly TRBD1 or TRBD2 for D (6 bases each). The CDR3 runs to 16 residues. Germline assignment: CDR1 SGHRS and CDR2 YFSETQ. With 6 bases removed from V and 2 bases from J, the gap between germline ends came to 15 bases. CDR3 protein: CASKQGTVPGANVLTF. CDR3 nucleotides: TGCGCCAGCAAGCAGGGGACTGTTCCTGGGGCCAACGTCCTGACTTTC.

Here the CDR3 reads CASTWTGPNTEAFF. CDR3 coding DNA: TGTGCCAGCACTTGGACAGGACCGAACACTGAAGCTTTCTTT. The V call is TRBV2, the J call TRBJ1-1, with 7 bases aligning to TRBD1. In germline, CDR1 is SNHLY, CDR2 FYNNEI. The trim removed 7 bases at V and 1 base at J, leaving 6 bases unmatched. CDR3 length: 14 amino acids.

The chain uses TRBV4-1 and TRBJ2-7; 9 nucleotides line up with TRBD1. Germline V gives CDR1 MGHRA, CDR2 YSYEKL. The CDR3 runs to 14 residues. The junction had 8 bases not matched to a gene; V was cut back by 4 bases and J by 7 bases. The CDR3 sequence: CASSPLGQGREQYF. The CDR3 DNA follows: TGCGCCAGCAGCCCCCTAGGACAGGGGCGAGAGCAGTACTTC.

The V call is TRBV6-1, the J call TRBJ2-1; D uncertain. The ends were cut back, 7 bases at V and 8 bases at J, with 12 bases in the middle. The CDR3 has 12 amino acids. Germline CDR1 is MNHNS and CDR2 is SASEGT. CDR3 protein: CASKLDLDEQFF. CDR3 DNA sequence: TGTGCCAGCAAGCTAGATCTCGATGAGCAGTTCTTC.

This clone was recorded once. The genes are TRBV28 and TRBJ1-2, with TRBD1 matching over 7 bases. CDR3 length: 12 residues. Germline values: CDR1 MDHEN, CDR2 SYDVKM. V shed 2 bases, J shed 8 bases, and the junction held 2 bases outside the gene matches. The CDR3 DNA reads TGTGCCAGCAGTTTAAGGGGGCAAGGCTACACCTTC. Translated: CASSLRGQGYTF.

This chain joins TRBV7-2 and TRBJ1-2; TRBD1 aligns across 7 bases. V gave up 5 bases and J gave up 3 bases; unmatched junction bases: 9. The CDR3 runs 15 residues. Germline assignment: CDR1 SGHTA and CDR2 FQGNSA. CDR3: CASSPGGGAYYGYTF. For the CDR3, the DNA is TGTGCCAGCAGCCCGGGAGGGGGCGCCTACTATGGCTACACCTTC.

The CDR3 sequence is CSVEELAGVSSGANVLTF. Here the CDR3 DNA reads TGCAGCGTTGAAGAACTAGCGGGGGTTTCCTCTGGGGCCAACGTCCTGACTTTC. The J gene is TRBJ2-6, the V gene TRBV29-1, with 11 bases matching TRBD2. The CDR3 loop spans 18 amino acids. Germline V gene sequence: CDR1 SQVTM, CDR2 ANQGSEA. V lost 0 bases to trimming and J lost 0 bases; unmatched junction nucleotides: 4.

The rearrangement joins TRBV10-3 to TRBJ2-3, with 10 bases lining up with TRBD1. The CDR3 totals 15 residues. Trimming took 7 bases from V and 4 from J; bases not matched to a gene: 8. Germline V gene sequence: CDR1 ENHRY, CDR2 SYGVKD. CDR3 in amino acids: CAITSGQGFPDTQYF. DNA for the CDR3: TGTGCCATCACCTCGGGACAGGGGTTCCCAGATACGCAGTATTTT.

J is TRBJ1-5 and V is TRBV6-1; 7 nucleotides align to TRBD1. Looked up from germline, CDR1 is MNHNS and CDR2 is SASEGT. After removal of 4 bases from V and 4 bases from J, the junction contained 4 bases not matched to a gene. This CDR3 contains 14 residues. The CDR3, as DNA: TGTGCCAGCAGTGGCTACAGGGGAAATCAGCCCCAGCATTTT. Its protein product is CASSGYRGNQPQHF.

The chain recombines TRBV11-2 with TRBJ1-1; D perhaps matches TRBD1 (5 bases). The CDR3 loop spans 15 amino acids. The germline CDR1 and CDR2 sequences are SGHAT and FQNNGV. With 0 bases removed from V and 6 bases from J, the gap between germline ends came to 14 bases. The CDR3 region has the DNA TGTGCCAGCAGCTTAGATGGATTTCAGACAGCTGAAGCTTTCTTT. Residues: CASSLDGFQTAEAFF.

This clone was picked up a small number of times. V usage is TRBV9 and J usage is TRBJ1-5; D remains ambiguous. Per the germline V gene, CDR1 is SGDLS and CDR2 is YYNGEE. The CDR3 is made up of 15 amino acids. Trimming took 4 bases from V and 3 from J, leaving 14 bases between them. The DNA for the CDR3 is TGTGCCAGCAGCCTCCAAGGGCTGGCCAATCAGCCCCAGCATTTT. Protein product: CASSLQGLANQPQHF.